One and the same sample provided the 5 T cell receptor beta chains below, sequenced in a study of cytomegalovirus exposure and HLA in healthy donors (dated by TCRdb to about 2017). Library construction relied on the immunoSEQ multiplex PCR assay. The multiplex PCR relied on a mix of 60 forward primers for TCR Vbeta segments and 13 reverse primers for TCR Jbeta segments. TCRdb stores this immuneACCESS table with in-frame sequences only. Part of the clones is absent; in the studies checked, under half of the shortfall reflects unresolved V genes, and no reason is known for the rest. This sample holds roughly 110,000 clones; 65% to 75% were observed only once. The ten biggest clones cover around 4% of the sample. The specimen was PBMCs. These receptors were taken from a middle-aged woman in good health and CMV-seropositive.

The chain recombines TRBV30 with TRBJ2-7; 8 bases match TRBD1. Germline trimming cut 0 bases from V and 0 bases from J; bases unmatched to any gene: 7. Looked up from germline, CDR1 is GTSNPN and CDR2 is SVGIG (reference sequence). CDR3 length: 16 residues. Here the CDR3 reads CAWSVWGQGASYEQYF. CDR3 coding DNA: TGTGCCTGGAGTGTATGGGGGCAGGGGGCCTCCTACGAGCAGTACTTC.

V and J are TRBV5-1 and TRBJ2-1; 7 nucleotides line up with TRBD1. With 4 bases clipped from V and 2 bases from J, the junction kept 6 bases outside the gene matches. Germline V lookup: CDR1 SGHRS, CDR2 YFSETQ. The CDR3 runs to 15 residues. CDR3 bases: TGCGCCAGCAGCCGACAGGGCTTCACCTACAATGAGCAGTTCTTC. Protein product: CASSRQGFTYNEQFF. Looking up the rest from reference TRBV5-1 and TRBJ2-1 gives the full variable domain: KAGVTQTPRYLIKTRGQQVTLSCSPISGHRSVSWYQQTPGQGLQFLFEYFSETQRNKGNFPGRFSGRQFSNSRSEMNVSTLELGDSALYLCASSRQGFTYNEQFFGPGTRLTVL.

The genes are TRBV2 and TRBJ2-1; D is perhaps TRBD2 (5 bases). V was clipped by 10 bases and J by 8 bases, with 18 bases between them. Germline V gene sequence: CDR1 SNHLY, CDR2 FYNNEI. This CDR3 comprises 13 residues. CDR3 in DNA: TGTGCCACTCAAAATGACCCCGGGGATGAGCAGTTCTTC. Translating it yields CATQNDPGDEQFF.

J is TRBJ2-3 and V is TRBV18, with 7 bases fitting TRBD2. From germline, CDR1 is KGHSH and CDR2 LQKENI. The CDR3 sequence is 17 residues long. J was trimmed by 1 base and V by 5 bases; bases with no gene match: 12. This CDR3 is CASSGTLVAGRTDTQYF. The CDR3 DNA is TGTGCCAGCTCAGGCACCCTAGTAGCGGGCCGCACAGATACGCAGTATTTT. The whole variable domain, remainder taken from reference TRBV18 and TRBJ2-3, is NAGVMQNPRHLVRRRGQEARLRCSPMKGHSHVYWYRQLPEEGLKFMVYLQKENIIDESGMPKERFSAEFPKEGPSILRIQQVVRGDSAAYFCASSGTLVAGRTDTQYFGPGTRLTVL.

This clone came up a few times. Other DNA sequences of this sample code for an identical CDR3. The V gene is TRBV7-6, the J gene TRBJ2-3, with TRBD2 matching 7 bases. Germline CDR1 and CDR2: SGHVS and FNYEAQ. This CDR3 has 12 residues. The junction had 3 bases not matched to a gene; V was cut back by 7 bases and J by 5 bases. Here the CDR3 DNA reads TGTGCCAGCACCTCGGGGGGAGATACGCAGTATTTT. Protein product: CASTSGGDTQYF.